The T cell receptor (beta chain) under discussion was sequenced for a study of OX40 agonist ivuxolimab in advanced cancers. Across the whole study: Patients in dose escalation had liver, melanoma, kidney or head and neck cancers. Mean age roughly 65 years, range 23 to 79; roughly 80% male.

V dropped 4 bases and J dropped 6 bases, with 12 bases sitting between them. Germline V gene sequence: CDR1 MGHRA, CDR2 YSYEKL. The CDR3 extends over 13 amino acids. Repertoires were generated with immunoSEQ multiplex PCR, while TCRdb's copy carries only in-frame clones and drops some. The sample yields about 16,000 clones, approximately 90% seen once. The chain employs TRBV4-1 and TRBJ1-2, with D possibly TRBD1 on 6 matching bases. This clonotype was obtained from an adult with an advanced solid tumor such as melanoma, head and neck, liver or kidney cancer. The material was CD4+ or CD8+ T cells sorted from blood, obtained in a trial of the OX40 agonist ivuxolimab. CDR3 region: CASSRRQADGYTF. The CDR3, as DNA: TGCGCCAGCAGCCGAAGACAGGCTGATGGCTACACCTTC.